This T cell receptor beta chain was sequenced for a study of response to subunit inactivated influenza vaccine (dated by TCRdb to 2016 to 2018). Background for the entire study: Deep quantitative profiling of the T cell receptor repertoire was used in the study to follow responses to a trivalent subunit inactivated influenza vaccine. Overall study outcomes, separate from this receptor: According to the authors, only a limited number of new T cells may be recruited by each seasonal influenza vaccination.

The germline V end is reduced by 4 bases and the J end by 8 bases; junction bases left unmatched: 7. There are 14 amino acids in the CDR3, from cysteine to phenylalanine inclusive. This entry keeps only the CDR3 DNA: 42 bases, framed from base 1. Taken from the germline V gene, the CDR1 and CDR2 loops are SQVTM and ANQGSEA. In the case of this clonotype: Its antigen target is currently unknown. No base qualities exist here, and no much larger clone lies one base off it.

The method behind the library was RT-PCR. Sequencing took place on an Illumina HiSeq 2500. TCRdb ran its own pipeline on the public reads, namely fastp trimming at Q25 and MiXCR clone calling, and kept in-frame beta chains. Each CDR3 protein appears once, grouped with its most common genes and DNA. Counted in this sample were over 800,000 distinct CDR3 sequences; around 21% of them appeared once. Roughly a tenth of the sample belongs to the ten largest clones. The source was PBMCs from blood, collected roughly 5 days after vaccination. The chain is encoded by TRBV29-1 joined to TRBJ2-3, and 12 junction bases match TRBD2. This clonotype was sampled from a man aged 45-65 years who received an inactivated influenza vaccine. Donor details come from another sample of the same person, matched by shared clones. The nucleotide sequence is given as TGCAGCGTTGCTAGCGGGGGGGCCGTCGGTACGCAGTATTTT. It encodes CSVASGGAVGTQYF.